Listed below are T cell receptor beta chains from one sample, sequenced in a study of blood T cell repertoires in COVID-19. This table comes from immunoSEQ multiplex PCR, and its TCRdb copy is limited to in-frame clones, with some not included. The sample carries under 200,000 clones, 80% to 90% recorded once. Material for sequencing was peripheral blood. Every receptor here comes from a man in his forties with active or convalescent COVID-19. Each CDR3 is given with its conserved first and last residue. Fields, in order: V gene, J gene, D gene, clone size, CDR3 protein, CDR3 DNA. The D gene is left open where the match is weak. Not every row has a clone size; where given, it reads once, few, many or a size class.

V gene: TRBV2
J gene: TRBJ1-1
D gene: .
clone size: once
CDR3 protein: CASTFDRSLVTEAFF
CDR3 DNA: TGTGCCAGCACCTTCGACAGGAGCTTGGTCACTGAAGCTTTCTTT

V gene: TRBV5-1
J gene: TRBJ1-6
D gene: .
clone size: .
CDR3 protein: CASSLVADSPLHF
CDR3 DNA: TGCGCCAGCAGCTTGGTGGCGGATTCACCCCTCCACTTT

V gene: TRBV23-1
J gene: TRBJ2-7
D gene: .
clone size: .
CDR3 protein: CASSLPTSLQGNEQYF
CDR3 DNA: TGCGCCAGCAGTCTCCCGACATCCCTCCAGGGGAACGAGCAGTACTTC

V gene: TRBV5-1
J gene: TRBJ2-3
D gene: .
clone size: .
CDR3 protein: CASSLAEAGRADTQYF
CDR3 DNA: TGCGCCAGCAGCTTGGCCGAGGCGGGGAGAGCAGATACGCAGTATTTT

V gene: TRBV18
J gene: TRBJ2-7
D gene: .
clone size: .
CDR3 protein: CASSPPGRRGNYEQYF
CDR3 DNA: TGTGCCAGCTCACCACCGGGAAGAAGGGGGAACTACGAGCAGTACTTC

V gene: TRBV29-1
J gene: TRBJ1-2
D gene: .
clone size: few
CDR3 protein: CSVADSNYGYTF
CDR3 DNA: TGCAGCGTTGCGGACAGTAACTATGGCTACACCTTC

V gene: TRBV12-3/TRBV12-4
J gene: TRBJ2-7
D gene: .
clone size: .
CDR3 protein: CASSPGTYEQYF
CDR3 DNA: TGTGCCAGCAGTCCCGGGACATACGAGCAGTACTTC

V gene: TRBV6-2/TRBV6-3
J gene: TRBJ1-5
D gene: .
clone size: .
CDR3 protein: CASSGPGNQPQHF
CDR3 DNA: TGTGCCAGCAGTGGACCAGGGAATCAGCCCCAGCATTTT

V gene: TRBV20-1
J gene: TRBJ1-2
D gene: .
clone size: .
CDR3 protein: CSARGTHGYTF
CDR3 DNA: TGCAGTGCTAGAGGGACACATGGCTACACCTTC

V gene: TRBV7-8
J gene: TRBJ1-2
D gene: .
clone size: once
CDR3 protein: CASTQPGGKSGYTF
CDR3 DNA: TGTGCCAGCACCCAACCGGGAGGGAAAAGCGGCTACACCTTC

V gene: TRBV10-3
J gene: TRBJ2-3
D gene: TRBD2
clone size: .
CDR3 protein: CAISLDERGSDPTDTQYF
CDR3 DNA: TGTGCCATCAGCCTCGATGAGCGGGGGAGCGACCCCACAGATACGCAGTATTTT

V gene: TRBV5-8
J gene: TRBJ1-2
D gene: .
clone size: .
CDR3 protein: CASSLQGPGYTF
CDR3 DNA: TGTGCCAGCAGCTTGCAGGGGCCGGGCTACACCTTC

V gene: TRBV7-2
J gene: TRBJ1-1
D gene: .
clone size: .
CDR3 protein: CASSFSTVNTEAFF
CDR3 DNA: TGTGCCAGCAGCTTCTCCACAGTGAACACTGAAGCTTTCTTT

V gene: TRBV30
J gene: TRBJ1-3
D gene: .
clone size: once
CDR3 protein: CAWSPGSPGNTIYF
CDR3 DNA: TGTGCCTGGAGCCCTGGTAGTCCTGGAAACACCATATATTTT

V gene: TRBV18
J gene: TRBJ2-3
D gene: TRBD2
clone size: once
CDR3 protein: CASSPNSGGARFTDTQYF
CDR3 DNA: TGTGCCAGCTCACCAAATAGCGGGGGGGCCCGATTCACAGATACGCAGTATTTT

V gene: TRBV4-1
J gene: TRBJ1-5
D gene: .
clone size: .
CDR3 protein: CASSQDGRVYSNQPQHF
CDR3 DNA: TGCGCCAGCAGCCAAGATGGGCGGGTCTATAGCAATCAGCCCCAGCATTTT

V gene: TRBV19
J gene: TRBJ2-3
D gene: TRBD2
clone size: .
CDR3 protein: CASSRGGGTDTQYF
CDR3 DNA: TGTGCCAGTAGCCGCGGGGGAGGCACAGATACGCAGTATTTT

V gene: TRBV2
J gene: TRBJ1-5
D gene: .
clone size: .
CDR3 protein: CASSLQGSSQPQHF
CDR3 DNA: TGTGCCAGCAGCTTACAGGGTAGTAGTCAGCCCCAGCATTTT

V gene: TRBV28
J gene: TRBJ1-1
D gene: .
clone size: .
CDR3 protein: CATVLRGVYTEAFF
CDR3 DNA: TGTGCCACCGTTTTAAGGGGCGTCTACACTGAAGCTTTCTTT

V gene: TRBV2
J gene: TRBJ1-5
D gene: .
clone size: few
CDR3 protein: CASSSSSGQPQHF
CDR3 DNA: TGTGCCAGCAGTTCCTCTTCGGGTCAGCCCCAGCATTTT

V gene: TRBV6-5
J gene: TRBJ1-6
D gene: .
clone size: .
CDR3 protein: CASRTDSPYNSPLHF
CDR3 DNA: TGTGCCAGCAGAACGGACAGTCCGTATAATTCACCCCTCCACTTT

V gene: TRBV4-1
J gene: TRBJ1-4
D gene: .
clone size: .
CDR3 protein: CASSQAKAVIRATNEKLFF
CDR3 DNA: TGCGCCAGCAGCCAAGCCAAGGCGGTAATCCGCGCAACTAATGAAAAACTGTTTTTT

V gene: TRBV29-1
J gene: TRBJ1-4
D gene: TRBD1
clone size: .
CDR3 protein: CSVETGQGGATNEKLFF
CDR3 DNA: TGCAGCGTTGAAACCGGACAGGGGGGTGCAACTAATGAAAAACTGTTTTTT

V gene: TRBV18
J gene: TRBJ2-7
D gene: TRBD1
clone size: .
CDR3 protein: CASSRGQGSSYEQYF
CDR3 DNA: TGTGCCAGCTCACGCGGACAGGGGAGCTCCTACGAGCAGTACTTC

V gene: TRBV7-3
J gene: TRBJ2-1
D gene: .
clone size: .
CDR3 protein: CASSLSLVSYNEQFF
CDR3 DNA: TGTGCCAGCAGCCTATCTCTCGTGTCCTACAATGAGCAGTTCTTC

V gene: TRBV19
J gene: TRBJ2-7
D gene: .
clone size: .
CDR3 protein: CASSIGEPYEQYF
CDR3 DNA: TGTGCCAGTAGTATAGGAGAACCGTACGAGCAGTACTTC